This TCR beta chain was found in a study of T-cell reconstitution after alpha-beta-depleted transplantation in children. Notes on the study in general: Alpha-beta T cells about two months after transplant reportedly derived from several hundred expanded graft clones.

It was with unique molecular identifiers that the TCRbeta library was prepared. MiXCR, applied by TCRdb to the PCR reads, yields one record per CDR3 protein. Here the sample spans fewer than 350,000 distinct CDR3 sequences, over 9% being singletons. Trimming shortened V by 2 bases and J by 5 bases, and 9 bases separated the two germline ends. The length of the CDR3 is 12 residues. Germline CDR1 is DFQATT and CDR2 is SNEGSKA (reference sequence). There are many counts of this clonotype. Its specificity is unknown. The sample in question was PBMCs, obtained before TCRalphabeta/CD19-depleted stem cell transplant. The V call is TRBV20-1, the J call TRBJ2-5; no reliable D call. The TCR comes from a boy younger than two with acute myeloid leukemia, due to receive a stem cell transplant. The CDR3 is CSARFGSETQYF. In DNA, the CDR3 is TGCAGTGCTAGATTCGGATCGGAGACCCAGTACTTC.